The clone carrying this TCR beta chain was detected a few times. The CDR3 covers 17 residues. The J segment lost 0 bases and the V segment lost 0 bases, leaving 4 bases of the junction unmatched. CDR1 DFQATT and CDR2 SNEGSKA come from the germline V gene (reference sequence). TCRbeta library construction was performed incorporating unique molecular identifiers. TCRdb re-called the PCR reads through MiXCR, storing one row per CDR3 protein. The table lists roughly 670,000 distinct CDR3 sequences, 10% to 15% of them singletons. The sample originates from a study of T-cell reconstitution after alpha-beta-depleted transplantation in children.

The rearrangement uses TRBV20-1 and TRBJ2-1, with 11 bases that match TRBD2. This sequence originates from a girl aged 2 to 9 with congenital amegakaryocytic thrombocytopenia, due to receive a stem cell transplant. The sequencing here drew on PBMCs, taken before TCRalphabeta/CD19-depleted stem cell transplant. CDR3 sequence reads: CSARDRTSGSSYNEQFF. The CDR3 nucleotides are TGCAGTGCTAGAGATCGAACTAGCGGGAGCTCCTACAATGAGCAGTTCTTC.